Each of the 25 T cell receptor beta chains below was sequenced from the same sample in a study of OX40 agonist ivuxolimab in advanced cancers. The repertoire was sequenced with immunoSEQ multiplex PCR; TCRdb's copy has only in-frame clones and lacks some. The sample yields 25,000 to 30,000 clones, more than 75% seen once. The starting material was CD4+ or CD8+ T cells sorted from blood, obtained in a trial of the OX40 agonist ivuxolimab. The receptor set was obtained from an adult with an advanced solid tumor such as melanoma, head and neck, liver or kidney cancer.

A few counts support this clone. The chain employs TRBV7-9 and TRBJ2-4; 8 nucleotides agree with TRBD1. With 4 bases clipped from V and 3 bases from J, the junction kept 8 bases outside the gene matches. In germline, CDR1 is SEHNR, CDR2 FQNEAQ (reference sequence). This CDR3 contains 16 residues. CDR3 sequence: CASSSFDRGLKNIQYF. The CDR3 nucleotides are TGTGCCAGCAGCTCTTTTGACAGGGGACTCAAAAACATTCAGTACTTC.

V gene TRBV7-9 combines with J gene TRBJ2-1; D is possibly TRBD1 (6 bases). The CDR3 spans 14 residues. CDR1 SEHNR and CDR2 FQNEAQ come from the germline V gene (reference sequence). Trimming stripped 3 bases from V and 6 bases from J, with 12 bases between. CDR3 nucleotide sequence: TGTGCCAGCAGCTTCCTCAGGGGAACCAATGAGCAGTTCTTC. Its translation is CASSFLRGTNEQFF. Based on the CDR3 plus reference TRBV7-9 and TRBJ2-1, the full variable domain is DTGVSQNPRHKITKRGQNVTFRCDPISEHNRLYWYRQTLGQGPEFLTYFQNEAQLEKSRLLSDRFSAERPKGSFSTLEIQRTEQGDSAMYLCASSFLRGTNEQFFGPGTRLTVL.

This clone is judged large (0.1 to 1%). The chain joins TRBV7-6 to TRBJ2-7; unclear D gene. Germline values: CDR1 SGHVS, CDR2 FNYEAQ. The CDR3 sequence is 13 residues long. Trimming shortened V by 1 base and J by 5 bases, and 9 bases separated the two germline ends. In DNA form, the CDR3 reads TGTGCCAGCAGCTTAGGAAAATGGCACGAGCAGTACTTC. This encodes CASSLGKWHEQYF.

The rearrangement links TRBV28 to TRBJ2-3; tentative D call: TRBD2 (5 bases). The CDR3 contains 16 residues. V shed 6 bases and J shed 1 base, with 17 bases lying between them. Germline values: CDR1 MDHEN, CDR2 SYDVKM. The CDR3 is CASRSPGLAGTDTQYF. In DNA, the CDR3 is TGTGCCAGCAGATCTCCTGGGCTAGCTGGCACAGATACGCAGTATTTT.

V and J are TRBV7-2 and TRBJ2-7; no firm D call. Germline values: CDR1 SGHTA, CDR2 FQGNSA. Trimming cost V 1 base and J 0 bases, with 13 bases left between them. The CDR3 spans 16 residues. CDR3 sequence reads: CASSLGRDLSSYEQYF. CDR3 coding DNA: TGTGCCAGCAGCTTAGGACGCGATCTAAGCTCCTACGAGCAGTACTTC.

This chain joins TRBV7-9 and TRBJ2-7; D gene uncertain. V lost 2 bases and J 0 bases, leaving 8 bases between the germline ends. The CDR3 loop spans 14 amino acids. Germline values: CDR1 SEHNR, CDR2 FQNEAQ (reference sequence). CDR3 loop: CASSLQESSYEQYF. Written as DNA, the CDR3 is TGTGCCAGCAGCTTACAGGAAAGCTCCTACGAGCAGTACTTC.

In its sample, this clone was seen a few times. The chain recombines TRBV6-5 with TRBJ2-7; D unresolved. Germline CDR1 is MNHEY and CDR2 is SVGAGI. V lost 5 bases, J lost 1 base, and 6 bases lay in between. The CDR3 is made up of 12 amino acids. DNA for the CDR3: TGTGCCAGCAGTGACACTTCCTACGAGCAGTACTTC. The encoded protein is CASSDTSYEQYF.

The CDR3: CASSPGTSSNQPQHF. CDR3 nucleotides: TGTGCCAGCAGTCCCGGGACCTCAAGCAATCAGCCCCAGCATTTT. The chain combines TRBV2 with TRBJ1-5, with a weak D call TRBD1 (5 bases). Per the germline V gene, CDR1 is SNHLY and CDR2 is FYNNEI. This CDR3 is 15 amino acids long. V was clipped by 5 bases and J by 1 base, with 12 bases between them.

The chain links TRBV19 to TRBJ2-7; 7 nucleotides agree with TRBD1. Germline CDR1 is LNHDA and CDR2 is SQIVND (reference sequence). The CDR3 has 15 residues. V lost 4 bases, J lost 2 bases, and 8 bases stayed unmatched. Written as DNA, the CDR3 is TGTGCCAGTAGTACCGGACAGGCCGTTACCTACGAGCAGTACTTC. This gives the protein CASSTGQAVTYEQYF.

The chain carries TRBV30 and TRBJ1-2, with D unresolved. V lost 3 bases and J 4 bases, leaving 15 bases between the germline ends. The CDR3 contains 14 residues. CDR1 is GTSNPN, CDR2 SVGIG, per germline (reference sequence). The CDR3 reads CAWSTGQFIYGYTF. The CDR3 bases are TGTGCCTGGAGCACTGGGCAGTTTATCTATGGCTACACCTTC. Using reference TRBV30 and TRBJ1-2 for the parts outside the CDR3, the full variable domain is SQTIHQWPATLVQPVGSPLSLECTVEGTSNPNLYWYRQAAGRGLQLLFYSVGIGQISSEVPQNLSASRPQDRQFILSSKKLLLSDSGFYLCAWSTGQFIYGYTFGSGTRLTVV.

The rearrangement links TRBV6-1 to TRBJ2-4, with TRBD1 as a possible D gene (6 bases). V lost 1 base and J 0 bases, leaving 10 bases between the germline ends. Germline V gene data show CDR1 as MNHNS and CDR2 as SASEGT. This CDR3 is built from 16 residues. The CDR3 DNA reads TGTGCCAGCAGTGAAGGTTGGACAGTAGCCAAAAACATTCAGTACTTC. Protein product: CASSEGWTVAKNIQYF.

CDR3 in amino acids: CASSFWDTGELFF. The CDR3, as DNA: TGTGCCAGCAGCTTTTGGGACACCGGGGAGCTGTTTTTT. The chain combines TRBV7-9 with TRBJ2-2; D unclear. CDR1 is SEHNR, CDR2 FQNEAQ, per germline (reference sequence). V was clipped by 3 bases and J by 3 bases, with 5 bases between them. The CDR3 totals 13 residues.

The rearrangement joins TRBV27 to TRBJ1-2, with TRBD1 as a possible D gene (6 bases). The V end lost 3 bases, the J end lost 6 bases, and 14 bases lay between the germline ends. This CDR3 comprises 14 residues. The germline CDR1 and CDR2 sequences are MNHEY and SMNVEV (reference sequence). The CDR3 DNA is TGTGCCAGCAGTTTCCGGGGGGCGGCACATGGCTACACCTTC. Protein product: CASSFRGAAHGYTF.

V usage is TRBV19 and J usage is TRBJ2-7; D possibly corresponds to TRBD1 (6 bases). The CDR3 loop spans 14 amino acids. Between the trimmed V and J ends, which lost 5 bases and 6 bases, there was a span of 17 bases. CDR1 is LNHDA, CDR2 SQIVND, per germline (reference sequence). CDR3 sequence reads: CASSPRGGLGEQYF. CDR3 DNA: TGTGCCAGTAGTCCTAGAGGGGGTCTGGGCGAGCAGTACTTC.

This clone was seen more than once but under ten times. The rearrangement joins TRBV7-9 to TRBJ2-3; TRBD2 aligns across 10 bases. Germline values: CDR1 SEHNR, CDR2 FQNEAQ (reference sequence). V shed 6 bases, J shed 3 bases, and the junction held 9 bases outside the gene matches. CDR3 length equals 16 residues. The CDR3 loop is CASSELGLANTDTQYF. In DNA form, the CDR3 reads TGTGCCAGCAGTGAACTGGGACTAGCGAATACAGATACGCAGTATTTT.

J is TRBJ1-1 and V is TRBV18; 7 bases are shared with TRBD1. After removal of 2 bases from V and 0 bases from J, the junction contained 9 bases not matched to a gene. Germline V CDR1 and CDR2: KGHSH, LQKENI. The CDR3 is 17 amino acids. The CDR3 DNA follows: TGTGCCAGCTCACCAGTGAGGGACAGTTACATGAACACTGAAGCTTTCTTT. The encoded protein is CASSPVRDSYMNTEAFF.

This chain uses TRBV4-2 with TRBJ2-1; 16 bases align to TRBD2. CDR1 is LGHNA and CDR2 is YNFKEQ in the germline V gene. Trimming cost V 0 bases and J 8 bases; bases outside gene matches: 4. The CDR3 runs to 17 residues. CDR3 coding DNA: TGTGCCAGCAGCCAAGAAGGCGGGACTAGCGGGAGGGATGAGCAGTTCTTC. Protein: CASSQEGGTSGRDEQFF.

The V and J genes are TRBV5-4 and TRBJ1-5; TRBD1 agrees at 7 bases. This CDR3 region has 14 residues. Germline CDR1 SGHNT, CDR2 YYREEE (reference sequence). J gave up 6 bases and V 3 bases, and 6 bases lay outside the gene matches. The CDR3 DNA sequence: TGTGCCAGCAGCTCAATTGGGGACAGTCAGCCCCAGCATTTT. Its protein product is CASSSIGDSQPQHF.

J is TRBJ2-1 and V is TRBV6-6; D may be TRBD1 or TRBD2 (5 bases each). The CDR3 totals 16 residues. V was pared by 6 bases and J by 7 bases, with 22 bases between. The germline CDR1 and CDR2 sequences are MNHNY and SVGAGI (reference sequence). For the CDR3, the DNA is TGTGCCAGCAGCCACGATCCGGGACCCCGGTTTAATGAGCAGTTCTTC. Translated, it gives CASSHDPGPRFNEQFF.

The V gene is TRBV6-5, the J gene TRBJ2-7; a possible D gene is TRBD2 (5 bases). This CDR3 comprises 13 residues. Deletions cut 7 bases from V and 6 bases from J, with 16 bases between. The germline gives CDR1 MNHEY, CDR2 SVGAGI. The CDR3 here is CASNQNGECEQYF. CDR3 coding DNA: TGTGCCAGCAATCAAAACGGGGAGTGCGAGCAGTACTTC.

The chain recombines TRBV10-2 with TRBJ1-2; 7 bases map to TRBD1. The CDR3 is 14 amino acids. The V and J ends lost 3 bases and 6 bases, in that order; junction bases with no gene match: 7. Germline-derived CDR1 and CDR2 are WSHSY and SAAADI. In nucleotides, the CDR3 is TGCGCCAGCAGTGAAGGGGGGACAGCTGATGGCTACACCTTC. The encoded protein is CASSEGGTADGYTF.

This clone has only one observation. This sequence joins TRBV29-1 and TRBJ2-1; 10 bases match TRBD2. This CDR3 contains 14 residues. With V trimmed by 2 bases and J by 3 bases, 1 base remained unmatched. The germline V gene encodes CDR1 SQVTM and CDR2 ANQGSEA. The CDR3 is CSVESSGSYNEQFF. The CDR3 DNA is TGCAGCGTTGAATCTAGCGGGAGCTACAATGAGCAGTTCTTC.

The chain uses TRBV29-1 and TRBJ1-1; a weak D match, TRBD1 (6 bases). The CDR3 has 12 residues. With 7 bases removed from V and 1 base from J, the gap between germline ends came to 10 bases. Germline CDR1 is SQVTM and CDR2 is ANQGSEA. For the CDR3, the DNA is TGCAGCGCCGAGGGGGGGAACACTGAAGCTTTCTTT. Amino acids: CSAEGGNTEAFF. The variable domain in full, completed from reference TRBV29-1 and TRBJ1-1, reads SAVISQKPSRDICQRGTSLTIQCQVDSQVTMMFWYRQQPGQSLTLIATANQGSEATYESGFVIDKFPISRPNLTFSTLTVSNMSPEDSSIYLCSAEGGNTEAFFGQGTRLTVV.

This chain connects TRBV6-1 to TRBJ2-7, with D unresolved. CDR3 length: 14 amino acids. Germline CDR1 is MNHNS and CDR2 is SASEGT. V lost 1 base, J lost 5 bases, and 12 bases lay in between. The DNA for the CDR3 is TGTGCCAGCAGTGAAGATTATGGTAGGGACGAGCAGTACTTC. Protein product: CASSEDYGRDEQYF.

This chain uses TRBV27 with TRBJ2-3; 12 bases agree with TRBD2. Per germline, CDR1 MNHEY and CDR2 SMNVEV (reference sequence). This CDR3 is 14 amino acids long. V was pared by 6 bases and J by 3 bases, with 1 base of the junction left unmatched. The CDR3 reads CASRLAGGTDTQYF. The CDR3 coding sequence is TGTGCCAGCAGACTAGCGGGAGGTACAGATACGCAGTATTTT.